Listed below are T cell receptor beta chains from one sample, sequenced in a study of T cell changes during pregnancy in multiple sclerosis. Profiling relied on immunoSEQ multiplex PCR, and the TCRdb table lists in-frame clones only, not all of them. The sample lists some 60,000 clones; over 80% were seen once. Specimen: CD4+ T cells from peripheral blood mononuclear cells, collected in the first trimester of pregnancy. The source is a female donor with multiple sclerosis, enrolled in a pregnancy study. Each CDR3 is given with its conserved first and last residue. Clone sizes are given selectively: once, few, many, or a class where the clone is expanded.

TRBJ1-1 | NA | TRBV23-1 | CANDRGPNSENTEAFF
TRBJ2-5 | NA | TRBV6-5 | CASSYWGARETQYF
TRBJ1-1 | NA | TRBV7-2 | CASSPDAGTGTFF
TRBJ2-7 | NA | TRBV7-2 | CASSVLYEQYF
TRBJ1-5 | NA | TRBV2 | CASRGDLSRTGGLFNQPQHF
TRBJ1-3 | once | TRBV30 | CAWGLAGTGNTIYF
TRBJ1-1 | NA | TRBV29-1 | CSVLNTADTEAFF
TRBJ1-3 | NA | TRBV12-5 | CASGLVSVGSGNTIYF
TRBJ2-2 | NA | TRBV5-6 | CASSYRKQGITGELFF
TRBJ1-6 | NA | TRBV18 | CASSPLPVRTIPTPLHF
TRBJ2-5 | NA | TRBV7-9 | CASSRGAEETQYF
TRBJ2-7 | NA | TRBV6-1 | CASRESSYEQYF
TRBJ2-2 | once | TRBV25-1 | CASSTGSGELFF
TRBJ2-7 | NA | TRBV29-1 | CSAMKGYEQYF
TRBJ1-5 | NA | TRBV5-6 | CASSLGHGVTGQPQHF
TRBJ1-4 | NA | TRBV5-7 | CASSCAGFEKLFF
TRBJ2-1 | NA | TRBV6-6 | CASSYGYRGNNEQFF
TRBJ1-1 | NA | TRBV9 | CASNDRGNTEAFF
TRBJ1-1 | NA | TRBV18 | CASSPTGQSPKTEAFF
TRBJ1-2 | NA | TRBV2 | CASSELGAGQGGYGYTF
TRBJ2-1 | once | TRBV6-6 | CASTSGTKYNEQFF
TRBJ2-1 | NA | TRBV30 | CAYTTLRVSSYNEQFF
TRBJ1-1 | NA | TRBV2 | CASRAEGDTEAFF